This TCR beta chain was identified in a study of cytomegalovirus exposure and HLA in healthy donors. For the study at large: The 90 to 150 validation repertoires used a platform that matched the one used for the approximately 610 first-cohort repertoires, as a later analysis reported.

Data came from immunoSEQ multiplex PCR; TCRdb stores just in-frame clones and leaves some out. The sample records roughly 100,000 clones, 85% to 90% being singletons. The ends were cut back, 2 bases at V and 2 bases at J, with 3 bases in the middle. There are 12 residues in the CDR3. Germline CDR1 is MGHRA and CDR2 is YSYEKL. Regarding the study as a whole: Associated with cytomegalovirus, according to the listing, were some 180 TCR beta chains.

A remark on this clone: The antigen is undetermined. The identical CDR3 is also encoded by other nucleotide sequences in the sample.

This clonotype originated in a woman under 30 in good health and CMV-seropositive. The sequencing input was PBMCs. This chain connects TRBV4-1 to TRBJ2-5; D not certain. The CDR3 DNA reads TGCGCCAGCAGCCAACCGCAAGAGACCCAGTACTTC. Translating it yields CASSQPQETQYF.